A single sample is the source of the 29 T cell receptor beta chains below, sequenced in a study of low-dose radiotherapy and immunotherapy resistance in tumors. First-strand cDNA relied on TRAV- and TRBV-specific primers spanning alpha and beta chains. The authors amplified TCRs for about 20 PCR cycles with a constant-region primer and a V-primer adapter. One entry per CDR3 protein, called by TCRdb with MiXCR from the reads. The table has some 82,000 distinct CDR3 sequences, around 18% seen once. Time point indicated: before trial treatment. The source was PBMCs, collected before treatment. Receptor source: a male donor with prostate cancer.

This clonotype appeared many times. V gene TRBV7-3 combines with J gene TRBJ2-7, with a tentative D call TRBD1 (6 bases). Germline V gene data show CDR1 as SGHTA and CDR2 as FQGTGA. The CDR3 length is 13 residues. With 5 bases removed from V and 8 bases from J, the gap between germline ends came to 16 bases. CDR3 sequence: CASSRLHRVQQYF. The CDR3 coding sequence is TGTGCCAGCAGCCGATTACACAGGGTGCAGCAGTACTTC.

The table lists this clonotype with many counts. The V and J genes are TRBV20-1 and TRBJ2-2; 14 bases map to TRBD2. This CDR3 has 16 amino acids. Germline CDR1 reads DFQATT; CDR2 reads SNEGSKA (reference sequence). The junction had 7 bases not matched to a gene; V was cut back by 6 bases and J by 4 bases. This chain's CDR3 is CSADGTSGRGTGELFF. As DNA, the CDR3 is TGCAGTGCAGACGGGACTAGCGGGAGAGGCACCGGGGAGCTGTTTTTT.

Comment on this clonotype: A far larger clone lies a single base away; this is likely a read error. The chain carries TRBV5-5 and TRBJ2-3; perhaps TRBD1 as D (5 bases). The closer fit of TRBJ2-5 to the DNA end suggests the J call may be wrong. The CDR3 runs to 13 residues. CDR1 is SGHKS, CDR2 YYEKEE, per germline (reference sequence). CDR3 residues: CDSSAQGEETQYF. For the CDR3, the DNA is TGTGACAGCAGTGCTCAGGGTGAAGAGACCCAGTACTTC.

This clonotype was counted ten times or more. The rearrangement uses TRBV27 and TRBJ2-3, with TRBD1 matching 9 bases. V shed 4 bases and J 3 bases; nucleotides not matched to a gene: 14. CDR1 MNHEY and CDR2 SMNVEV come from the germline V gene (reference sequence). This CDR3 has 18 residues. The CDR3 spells CASSSPAPLQGATDTQYF. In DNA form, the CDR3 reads TGTGCCAGCAGTTCCCCAGCCCCCTTACAGGGGGCTACAGATACGCAGTATTTT.

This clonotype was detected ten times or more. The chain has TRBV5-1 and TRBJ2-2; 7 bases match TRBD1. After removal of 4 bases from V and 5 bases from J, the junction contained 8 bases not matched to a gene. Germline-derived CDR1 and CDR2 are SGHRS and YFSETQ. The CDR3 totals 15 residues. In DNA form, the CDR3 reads TGCGCCAGCAGCACCGCCGGGACAGCGACCGGGGAGCTGTTTTTT. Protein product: CASSTAGTATGELFF.

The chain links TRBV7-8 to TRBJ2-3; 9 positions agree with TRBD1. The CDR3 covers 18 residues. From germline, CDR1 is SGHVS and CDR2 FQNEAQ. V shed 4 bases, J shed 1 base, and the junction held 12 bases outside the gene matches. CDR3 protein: CASSSRQTGGSGTDTQYF. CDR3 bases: TGTGCCAGCAGCTCCCGACAAACAGGGGGCTCGGGCACAGATACGCAGTATTTT.

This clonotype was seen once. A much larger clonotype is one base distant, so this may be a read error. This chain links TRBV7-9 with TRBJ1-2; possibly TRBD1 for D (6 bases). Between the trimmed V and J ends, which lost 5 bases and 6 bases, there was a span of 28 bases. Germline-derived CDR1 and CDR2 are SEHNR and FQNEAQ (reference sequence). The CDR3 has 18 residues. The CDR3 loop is CASSAGGVEQGFSHGYTF. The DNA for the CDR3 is TGTGCCAGCAGCGCAGGCGGGGTTGAACAGGGATTTAGCCATGGCTACACCTTC.

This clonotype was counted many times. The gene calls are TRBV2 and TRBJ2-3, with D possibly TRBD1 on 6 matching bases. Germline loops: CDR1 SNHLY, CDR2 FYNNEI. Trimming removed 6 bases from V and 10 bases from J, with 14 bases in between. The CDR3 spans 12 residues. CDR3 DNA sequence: TGTGCCAGCAGAGTACAGGGTTATCCGCAGTATTTT. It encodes CASRVQGYPQYF.

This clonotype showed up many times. Here the CDR3 DNA reads TGTGCCACCAGTGGTTCAGGGAGCTCCTACGAGCAGTACTTC. Protein sequence: CATSGSGSSYEQYF. This chain uses TRBV24-1 with TRBJ2-7, with D perhaps being TRBD1 or TRBD2 (5 bases each). The V end lost 5 bases, the J end lost 0 bases, and 10 bases lay between the germline ends. CDR1 is KGHDR and CDR2 is SFDVKD in the germline V gene. This CDR3 has 14 residues.

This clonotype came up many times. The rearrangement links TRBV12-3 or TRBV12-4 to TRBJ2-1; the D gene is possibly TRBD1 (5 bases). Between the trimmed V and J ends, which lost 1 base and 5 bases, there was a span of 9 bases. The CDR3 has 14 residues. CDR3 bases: TGTGCCAGCAGTTTAGAGGGGATGAACAATGAGCAGTTCTTC. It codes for CASSLEGMNNEQFF.

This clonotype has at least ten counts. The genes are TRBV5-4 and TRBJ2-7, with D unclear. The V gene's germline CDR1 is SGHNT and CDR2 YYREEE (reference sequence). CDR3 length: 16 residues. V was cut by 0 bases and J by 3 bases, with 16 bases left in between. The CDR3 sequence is CASSLGQDPTYYEQYF. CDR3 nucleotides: TGTGCCAGCAGCTTGGGCCAGGACCCGACTTACTACGAGCAGTACTTC.

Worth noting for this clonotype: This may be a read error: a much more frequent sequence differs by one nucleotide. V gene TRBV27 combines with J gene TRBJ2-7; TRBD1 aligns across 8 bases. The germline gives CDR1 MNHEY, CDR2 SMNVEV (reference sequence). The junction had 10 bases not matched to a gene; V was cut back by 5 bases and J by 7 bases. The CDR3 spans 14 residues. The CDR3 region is CASSARQGYNEQYF. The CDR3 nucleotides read TGTGCCAGCAGTGCCCGACAGGGGTACAATGAGCAGTACTTC.

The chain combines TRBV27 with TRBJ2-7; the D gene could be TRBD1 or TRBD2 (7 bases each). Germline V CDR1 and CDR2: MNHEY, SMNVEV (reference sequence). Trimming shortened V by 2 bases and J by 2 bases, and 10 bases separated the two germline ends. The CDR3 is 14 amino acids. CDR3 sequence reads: CASSLSGTAYEQYF. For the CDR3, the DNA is TGTGCCAGCAGTTTAAGCGGGACAGCCTACGAGCAGTACTTC.

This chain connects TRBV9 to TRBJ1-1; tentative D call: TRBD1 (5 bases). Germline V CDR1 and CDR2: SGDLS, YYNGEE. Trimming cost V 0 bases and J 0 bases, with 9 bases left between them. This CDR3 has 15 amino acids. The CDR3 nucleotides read TGTGCCAGCAGCGTAGATGGGGGTGTGAACACTGAAGCTTTCTTT. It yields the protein CASSVDGGVNTEAFF. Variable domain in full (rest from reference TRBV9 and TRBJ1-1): DSGVTQTPKHLITATGQRVTLRCSPRSGDLSVYWYQQSLDQGLQFLIQYYNGEERAKGNILERFSAQQFPDLHSELNLSSLELGDSALYFCASSVDGGVNTEAFFGQGTRLTVV.

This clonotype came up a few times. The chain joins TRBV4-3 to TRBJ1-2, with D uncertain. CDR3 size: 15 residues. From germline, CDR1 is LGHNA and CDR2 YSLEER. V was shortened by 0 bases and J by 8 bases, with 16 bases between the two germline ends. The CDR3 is CASSQERAVTQGYTF. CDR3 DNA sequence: TGCGCCAGCAGCCAAGAGCGGGCAGTAACTCAGGGCTACACCTTC.

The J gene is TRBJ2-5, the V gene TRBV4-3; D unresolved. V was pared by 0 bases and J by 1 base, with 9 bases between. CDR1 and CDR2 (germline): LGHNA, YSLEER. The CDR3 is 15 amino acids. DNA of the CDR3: TGCGCCAGCAGCCAAGAGTCCCTTACCCAAGAGACCCAGTACTTC. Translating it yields CASSQESLTQETQYF.

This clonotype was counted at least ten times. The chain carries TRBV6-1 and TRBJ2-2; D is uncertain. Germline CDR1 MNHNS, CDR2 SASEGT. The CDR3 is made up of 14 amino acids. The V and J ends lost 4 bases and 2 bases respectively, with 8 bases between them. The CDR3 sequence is CASSVVANTGELFF. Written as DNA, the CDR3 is TGTGCCAGCAGTGTGGTAGCAAACACCGGGGAGCTGTTTTTT.

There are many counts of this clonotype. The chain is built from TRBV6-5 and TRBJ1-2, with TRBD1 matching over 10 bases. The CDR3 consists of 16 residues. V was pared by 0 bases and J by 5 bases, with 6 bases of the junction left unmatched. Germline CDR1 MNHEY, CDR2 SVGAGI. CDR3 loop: CASSYSPGQGLYGYTF. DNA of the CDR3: TGTGCCAGCAGTTACTCCCCGGGACAGGGGCTTTATGGCTACACCTTC.

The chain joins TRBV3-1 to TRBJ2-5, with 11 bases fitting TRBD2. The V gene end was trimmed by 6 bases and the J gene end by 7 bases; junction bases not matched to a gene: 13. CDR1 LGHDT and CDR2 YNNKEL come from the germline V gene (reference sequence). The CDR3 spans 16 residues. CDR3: CASSPPLGLAVGTQYF. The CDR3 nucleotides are TGTGCCAGCAGTCCGCCCCTGGGACTAGCGGTCGGGACCCAGTACTTC.

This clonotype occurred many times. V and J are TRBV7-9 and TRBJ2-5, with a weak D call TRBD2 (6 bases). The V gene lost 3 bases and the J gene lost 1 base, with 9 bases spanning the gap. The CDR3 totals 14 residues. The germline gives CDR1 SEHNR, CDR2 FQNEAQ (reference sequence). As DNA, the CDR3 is TGTGCCAGCAGCTTCGGAGGGCTCCAAGAGACCCAGTACTTC. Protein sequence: CASSFGGLQETQYF.

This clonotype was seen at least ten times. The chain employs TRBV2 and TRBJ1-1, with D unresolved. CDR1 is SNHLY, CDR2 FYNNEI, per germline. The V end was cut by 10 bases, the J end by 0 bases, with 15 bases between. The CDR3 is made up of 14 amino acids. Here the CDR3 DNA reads TGTGCCACCGAACCCCAAGCGTTGAACACTGAAGCTTTCTTT. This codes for CATEPQALNTEAFF.

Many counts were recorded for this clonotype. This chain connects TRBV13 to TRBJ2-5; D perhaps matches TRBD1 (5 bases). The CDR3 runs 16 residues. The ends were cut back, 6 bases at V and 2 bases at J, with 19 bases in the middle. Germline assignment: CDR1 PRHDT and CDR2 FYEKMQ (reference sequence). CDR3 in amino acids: CASSVLGHASQETQYF. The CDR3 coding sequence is TGTGCCAGCAGTGTTCTAGGACATGCCTCACAAGAGACCCAGTACTTC.

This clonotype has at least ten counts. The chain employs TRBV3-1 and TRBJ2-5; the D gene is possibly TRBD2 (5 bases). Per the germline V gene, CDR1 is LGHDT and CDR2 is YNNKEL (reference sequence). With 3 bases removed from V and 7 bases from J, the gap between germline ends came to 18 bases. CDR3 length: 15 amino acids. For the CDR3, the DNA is TGTGCCAGCAGCCAGGCCCGGGGTCCGCGTGGGACCCAGTACTTC. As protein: CASSQARGPRGTQYF.

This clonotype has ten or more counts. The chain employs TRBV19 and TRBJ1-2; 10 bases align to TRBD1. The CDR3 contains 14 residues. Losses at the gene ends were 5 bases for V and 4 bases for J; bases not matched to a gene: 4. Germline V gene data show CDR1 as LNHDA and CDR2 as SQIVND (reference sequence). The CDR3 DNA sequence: TGTGCCAGTAGTCCCGGGACAGGGGCCTATGGCTACACCTTC. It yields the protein CASSPGTGAYGYTF. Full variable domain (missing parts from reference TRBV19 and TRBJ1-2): DGGITQSPKYLFRKEGQNVTLSCEQNLNHDAMYWYRQDPGQGLRLIYYSQIVNDFQKGDIAEGYSVSREKKESFPLTVTSAQKNPTAFYLCASSPGTGAYGYTFGSGTRLTVV.

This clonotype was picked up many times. The CDR3 nucleotides are TGCGCCAGCAGCCAAGGTGGACTAGCGACGAATGAGCAGTTCTTC. It specifies CASSQGGLATNEQFF. This chain joins TRBV4-1 and TRBJ2-1; 9 bases match TRBD2. This CDR3 region has 15 residues. Germline-derived CDR1 and CDR2 are MGHRA and YSYEKL. Unmatched junction bases numbered 5, after V lost 1 base and J lost 7 bases.

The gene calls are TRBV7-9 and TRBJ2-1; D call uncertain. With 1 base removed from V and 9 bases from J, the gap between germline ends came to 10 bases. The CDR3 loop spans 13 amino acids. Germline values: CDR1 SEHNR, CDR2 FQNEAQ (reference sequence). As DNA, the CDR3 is TGTGCCAGCAGCTTAGAAGGCCAGGCTGAGCAGTTCTTC. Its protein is CASSLEGQAEQFF.

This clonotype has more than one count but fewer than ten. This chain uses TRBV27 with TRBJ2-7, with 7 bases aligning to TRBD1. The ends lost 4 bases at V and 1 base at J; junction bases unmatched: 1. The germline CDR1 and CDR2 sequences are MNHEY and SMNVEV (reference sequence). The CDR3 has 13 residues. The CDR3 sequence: CASSSGQSYEQYF. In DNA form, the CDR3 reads TGTGCCAGCAGTTCGGGACAGTCCTACGAGCAGTACTTC.

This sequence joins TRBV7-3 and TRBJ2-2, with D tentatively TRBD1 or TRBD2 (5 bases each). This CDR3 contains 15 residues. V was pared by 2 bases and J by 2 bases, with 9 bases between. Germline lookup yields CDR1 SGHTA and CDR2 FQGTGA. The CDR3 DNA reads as TGTGCCAGCAGCTTATCGGGACCCAACACCGGGGAGCTGTTTTTT. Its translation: CASSLSGPNTGELFF.

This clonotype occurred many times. CDR3 coding DNA: TGTGCCAGTAAACTCGGGGTCGGCGGTAACTACAATGAGCAGTTCTTC. Its translation is CASKLGVGGNYNEQFF. The chain has TRBV19 and TRBJ2-1; a possible D gene is TRBD2 (5 bases). V gave up 7 bases and J gave up 3 bases, with 19 bases separating them. Germline CDR1 LNHDA, CDR2 SQIVND (reference sequence). The CDR3 consists of 16 residues.